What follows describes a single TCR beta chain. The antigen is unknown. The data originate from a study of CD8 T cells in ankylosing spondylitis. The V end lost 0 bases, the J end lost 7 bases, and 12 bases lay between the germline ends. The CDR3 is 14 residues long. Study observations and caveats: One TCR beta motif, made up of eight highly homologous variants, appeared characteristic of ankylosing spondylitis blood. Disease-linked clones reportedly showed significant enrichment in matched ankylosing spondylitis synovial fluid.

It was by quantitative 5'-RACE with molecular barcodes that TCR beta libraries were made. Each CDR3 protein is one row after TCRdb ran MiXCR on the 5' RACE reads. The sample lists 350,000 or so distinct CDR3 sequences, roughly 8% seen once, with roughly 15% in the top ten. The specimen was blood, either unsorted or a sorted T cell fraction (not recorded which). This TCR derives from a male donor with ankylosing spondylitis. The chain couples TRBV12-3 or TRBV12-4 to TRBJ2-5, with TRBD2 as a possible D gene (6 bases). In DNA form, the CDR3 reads TGTGCCAGCAGTTTAGCGGGGAGGACCGGGACCCAGTACTTC. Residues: CASSLAGRTGTQYF.